This TCR beta chain was observed in a study of T cells in localized non-small cell lung cancer (dated by TCRdb to 2020 to 2022). In the study overall: The study analyzed T cell repertoires of 200 to 250 early-stage NSCLC patients, comparing tumors and uninvolved tumor-adjacent lungs. The cohort was made up of approximately 250 treatment-naive NSCLC patients whose localized lung tumors had been resected. Of the NSCLC patients, fewer than 150 were male and around 99 were female, and the mean age was approximately 66 years. Study-wide findings and limitations: Of the top 100 tumor clones, a median of about 53 were detected in paired uninvolved adjacent lung; 28 were also among that lung's top 100. Because multi-region sequencing of the tumors was not done, intratumor heterogeneity could not be ruled out. Longer overall survival was associated with higher T cell density in blood, whereas shorter survival was associated with higher clonality in adjacent lung. Uninvolved tumor-adjacent lung showed the highest T cell clonality, higher than tumor, which suggests more focused antigenic responses in the uninvolved tumor-adjacent lung. Because the study design was exploratory, TCR variables were selected using unadjusted p-values without false-discovery rate correction.

At diagnosis, peripheral blood, uninvolved tumor-adjacent lung and tumor were collected and were preserved as a mix of fresh-frozen and FFPE material. A few counts support this clone. Its antigen remains unidentified. No base quality information exists; no much larger clone differs at one position. The germline V gene specifies MNHGY as CDR1 and SAAAGT as CDR2. Trimming takes 7 bases off V and 0 bases off J; junction bases not matched to a gene: 3. The CDR3 has 14 amino acids, counting the end cysteine and phenylalanine. CDR3 DNA is the only sequence kept; it has 42 bases, read in frame from the first base. TCR beta CDR3 regions were sequenced from DNA using the immunoSEQ Assay. The paper's data handling went like this. T cell density was computed as TCR beta template counts normalized to usable DNA estimated by amplifying housekeeping genes. Using the preseqR package, richness was estimated by extrapolating to 120,000 templates for tissue samples and 400,000 templates for PBMC samples. Clonality was calculated as one minus Pielou's evenness. Differential abundance testing on productive amino-acid clonotypes, with a minimum total count of 5 and an alpha of 0.1, was used to identify tissue-enriched TCRs. The Jaccard Index and the Morisita Overlap Index were used to quantify repertoire overlap between compartments. TCR beta CDR3s were clustered by GLIPH together with public tetramer-defined viral CDR3s, and at least three viral sequences plus V-gene enrichment were required for viral motifs. TCRdb stores this immuneACCESS table with in-frame sequences only. Part of the clones is absent; in the studies checked, under half of the shortfall reflects unresolved V genes, and no reason is known for the rest. The V and J calls and clone size come from that table; D and trimming were worked out from the DNA. The sample table lists 2,500 to 3,000 clones, more than 20% of them with a count of one. The leading ten clones occupy 6% to 6.5% of the sample.

This sequence was found in a man aged 40 to 70 with stage II lung adenocarcinoma. Recombination connected TRBV6-8 to TRBJ2-3; 8 nucleotides in the junction match TRBD2. This specimen consisted of lung tumor tissue, obtained before any cancer treatment. The DNA is TGTGCCAGCACCCGGGGGGGAAGCACAGATACGCAGTATTTT. Translated, it reads CASTRGGSTDTQYF.